This TCR beta chain was recorded in a study of blood T cell repertoires in COVID-19. The overall study: Donors in the United States, Italy and Spain gave samples during acute or convalescent COVID-19. PBMCs, B-cell-depleted T cells, or T cells were the source of the cDNA or gDNA that made up the material.

This CDR3 is built from 15 residues. Trimming cost V 3 bases and J 7 bases, with 16 bases left between them. Per the germline V gene, CDR1 is MNHEY and CDR2 is SMNVEV (reference sequence). In the study's own analysis: Amplification with reference gene primers provided the estimates of nucleated cell counts. Produced via immunoSEQ multiplex PCR; TCRdb's table is partial and in-frame only. V, J and clone size are those of that table, while D and trimming were read from the DNA. The sample lists tens of thousands of clones; roughly four fifths were seen once. This clone was found a few times. The rearrangement links TRBV27 to TRBJ1-5; D call uncertain. This clonotype originated in a human donor in a cohort sampled during active COVID-19. The specimen was peripheral blood. The CDR3 reads CASSFSGSPVQPQHF. The CDR3 DNA sequence: TGTGCCAGCAGTTTTTCGGGGTCCCCCGTGCAGCCCCAGCATTTT.